One and the same sample provided the 8 T cell receptor beta chains below, sequenced in a study of post-analysis software for immune sequencing data (dated by TCRdb to 2015 to 2017). Broad study findings and their caveats: Significantly higher frequencies in patients than in controls were found for roughly 5 TRBV segments, including TRBV5-6, TRBV5-1 and TRBV20-1.

Libraries were made using PCR. Sequencing was carried out with an Illumina HiSeq 2500. To reduce PCR and sequencing biases, unique molecular identifiers were built into the TCR beta cDNA libraries. TCRdb reprocessed the public reads (quality trimming at Q25 with fastp, clone calling with MiXCR) and kept in-frame beta chains. Each CDR3 protein gets just one entry, which takes the most common genes and DNA from the rows behind it. This sample gives 800,000 to 950,000 distinct CDR3 sequences in total; around 50% of them show up just once. Together, the top ten hold 4.6% of the sample. Their antigen targets remain unknown. The sample consisted of blood. Receptor source: a girl under 18 with multiple sclerosis.

This clonotype was detected only once. The chain couples TRBV20-1 to TRBJ1-1, with 9 positions matching TRBD1. V dropped 5 bases and J dropped 11; count of bases not matched to a gene: 3. Germline V gene lookup returns CDR1 DFQATT and CDR2 SNEGSKA (reference sequence). The CDR3 totals 10 residues. CDR3 DNA sequence: TGCAGTGCTCCGGACAGGGGCGCTTTCTTT. Its translation: CSAPDRGAFF.

The V gene is TRBV12-5, the J gene TRBJ2-7; 12 bases are shared with TRBD2. Germline V lookup: CDR1 LGHNT, CDR2 FRNRAP. The junction had 8 bases not matched to a gene; V was cut back by 1 base and J by 4 bases. This CDR3 has 17 amino acids. DNA for the CDR3: TGTGCTAGTGGTTTGGGGCCGGGACTAGCGGGTCGATACGAGCAGTACTTC. The encoded protein is CASGLGPGLAGRYEQYF.

The chain recombines TRBV5-1 with TRBJ1-1; D unclear. Trimming pared 2 bases from V and 1 base from J, leaving 6 bases between. The length of the CDR3 is 13 residues. Germline assignment: CDR1 SGHRS and CDR2 YFSETQ. CDR3 DNA sequence: TGCGCCAGCAGCTTTGAGCAGAACACTGAAGCTTTCTTT. This sequence encodes CASSFEQNTEAFF.

V is TRBV20-1 and J is TRBJ2-1; D is uncertain. The CDR3 is 13 amino acids. The V end was cut by 3 bases, the J end by 7 bases, with 13 bases between. Germline V CDR1 and CDR2: DFQATT, SNEGSKA (reference sequence). CDR3 sequence: CSASEGRKNEQFF. The CDR3 coding sequence is TGCAGTGCTAGCGAAGGCCGGAAAAATGAGCAGTTCTTC.

This clonotype occurred a few times. CDR3 DNA sequence: TGTGCCAGCAGCTTAGCGTCGTCGGGGAACACAGATACGCAGTATTTT. This translates into CASSLASSGNTDTQYF. This chain connects TRBV5-6 to TRBJ2-3; tentatively, D is TRBD2 (5 bases). Trimming removed 2 bases from V and 2 bases from J, with 15 bases in between. Germline V gene lookup returns CDR1 SGHDT and CDR2 YYEEEE. The length of the CDR3 is 16 residues.

The rearrangement uses TRBV6-6 and TRBJ2-7; TRBD2 is a possible D gene (6 bases). This CDR3 is 15 amino acids long. Germline V gene lookup returns CDR1 MNHNY and CDR2 SVGAGI (reference sequence). V lost 6 bases and J 1 base, leaving 16 bases between the germline ends. DNA for the CDR3: TGTGCCAGCAGCGGGAGACAGTTCCTTTCCTACGAGCAGTACTTC. It yields the protein CASSGRQFLSYEQYF.

The chain's CDR3 is CATSRGNGGARNEQFF. In DNA, the CDR3 is TGTGCCACCAGCAGAGGGAACGGGGGGGCGCGTAATGAGCAGTTCTTC. V is TRBV15 and J is TRBJ2-1, with TRBD2 identical over 8 bases. Per the germline V gene, CDR1 is LNHNV and CDR2 is YYDKDF (reference sequence). This CDR3 has 16 residues. With 1 base clipped from V and 7 bases from J, the junction kept 9 bases outside the gene matches.

The chain joins TRBV5-5 to TRBJ2-4, with 9 nucleotides matching TRBD2. The junction had 2 bases not matched to a gene; V was cut back by 4 bases and J by 0 bases. CDR1 SGHKS and CDR2 YYEKEE come from the germline V gene (reference sequence). CDR3 length equals 15 residues. This CDR3 reads CASSAGGQAKNIQYF. The CDR3 bases are TGTGCCAGCAGCGCGGGGGGGCAAGCCAAAAACATTCAGTACTTC.